This entry concerns a single T cell receptor (beta chain). The data are from a study of blood T cells in healthy people across ages. The V end was cut by 7 bases, the J end by 4 bases, with 20 bases between. This CDR3 region has 16 residues. CDR1 ENHRY and CDR2 SYGVKD come from the germline V gene. Together with a sample-barcoded 5' primer, a J-beta primer mix was included in a second PCR lasting roughly 6 to 12 cycles. From each sample, at least 2.5 million paired-end reads containing CDR3 were obtained. MiXCR, run by TCRdb on the 5' RACE reads, gives a single entry per CDR3 protein. The repertoire includes about 1.6 million distinct CDR3 sequences, 30% to 35% of them detected once, and 11% sits in the top ten.

The chain combines TRBV10-3 with TRBJ2-1, with D perhaps matching TRBD2 (6 bases). The sequenced material came from blood. The receptor was derived from a woman between 25 and 40 years old in good health. The CDR3 sequence is CAIKPQKAGLYNEQFF. As DNA, the CDR3 is TGTGCCATCAAACCCCAGAAAGCGGGTCTTTACAATGAGCAGTTCTTC.